The source of this T cell receptor beta chain is a study of blood T cell repertoires in COVID-19. Study-wide context: Spain, Italy and the United States supplied samples that represented acute and convalescent COVID-19. PBMCs, B-cell-depleted T cells, or T cells provided the cDNA or gDNA that made up the material.

V lost 4 bases, J lost 6 bases, and 4 bases stayed unmatched. Germline assignment: CDR1 SGHNT and CDR2 YYREEE (reference sequence). The CDR3 extends over 15 amino acids. Libraries were prepared by immunoSEQ multiplex PCR; TCRdb keeps only in-frame clonotypes and omits some of them. The table includes 210,000 or so clones, 83% detected once. The specimen was peripheral blood. The TCR sequence derives from a man aged 45 to 65 with active or convalescent COVID-19. This sequence joins TRBV5-4 and TRBJ2-2, with 12 bases lining up with TRBD1. In DNA, the CDR3 is TGTGCCAGCAGCGCGCGGGACAGGGGGCCCGGGGAGCTGTTTTTT. Translating it yields CASSARDRGPGELFF.